A few counts support the clone carrying this TCR beta chain. Its target is not known. V was clipped by 4 bases and J by 8 bases; unmatched bases: 8. CDR1 is SEHNR, CDR2 FQNEAQ, per germline (reference sequence). The CDR3 has 16 residues. This specimen belongs to a study of cytomegalovirus exposure and HLA in healthy donors. The study ran its PCR with 60 Vbeta and 13 Jbeta primers. Here immunoSEQ multiplex PCR was the method, and the copy in TCRdb shows in-frame clones only, minus some. Of 100,000 or so clones listed, about 80% were seen once; the top ten hold about 2%. General study points: In a later analysis, HLA-associated TCR beta chains were more clonally expanded than equally common others. Common viral pathogens (according to a later analysis) appeared linked to several of the most significant clusters.

This chain uses TRBV7-9 with TRBJ2-1; TRBD2 aligns across 13 bases. Material for sequencing was PBMCs. This receptor was obtained from a human donor in good health. In DNA form, the CDR3 reads TGTGCCAGCAGCTCACGGACTAGCGGGAGAGGGTATGAGCAGTTCTTC. It codes for CASSSRTSGRGYEQFF. The variable domain in full, with the rest retrieved from reference TRBV7-9 and TRBJ2-1, is DTGVSQNPRHKITKRGQNVTFRCDPISEHNRLYWYRQTLGQGPEFLTYFQNEAQLEKSRLLSDRFSAERPKGSFSTLEIQRTEQGDSAMYLCASSSRTSGRGYEQFFGPGTRLTVL.